The entry below gives a single T cell receptor beta chain sequence along with its context. The data belong to a study of T cells in Graves' hyperthyroidism and ophthalmopathy. TCR beta CDR3 sequences were amplified from RNA transcripts. First-round RT-PCR targeting the TCR CDR3 was performed with the HTBI primer set. One entry per CDR3 protein results from TCRdb running MiXCR on the multiplex PCR reads. The table has roughly 500,000 distinct CDR3 sequences, about 45% seen once. Per the germline V gene, CDR1 is SNHLY and CDR2 is FYNNEI. V lost 8 bases, J lost 5 bases, and 15 bases lay in between. The CDR3 is 14 amino acids. Uncontrolled infections, other autoimmune diseases, pregnancy or lactation led to exclusion of patients.

This sequence originates from an adult woman with Graves' disease, either hyperthyroidism or ophthalmopathy (not recorded which). The chain uses TRBV2 and TRBJ2-2; tentative D call: TRBD1 (5 bases). Material for sequencing was peripheral blood or thyroid tissue (not recorded which). CDR3: CASGLEGETGELFF. The CDR3 coding sequence is TGTGCCAGCGGGCTTGAAGGGGAAACCGGGGAGCTGTTTTTT. Together with reference TRBV2 and TRBJ2-2, the CDR3 gives the full variable domain: EPEVTQTPSHQVTQMGQEVILRCVPISNHLYFYWYRQILGQKVEFLVSFYNNEISEKSEIFDDQFSVERPDGSNFTLKIRSTKLEDSAMYFCASGLEGETGELFFGEGSRLTVL.